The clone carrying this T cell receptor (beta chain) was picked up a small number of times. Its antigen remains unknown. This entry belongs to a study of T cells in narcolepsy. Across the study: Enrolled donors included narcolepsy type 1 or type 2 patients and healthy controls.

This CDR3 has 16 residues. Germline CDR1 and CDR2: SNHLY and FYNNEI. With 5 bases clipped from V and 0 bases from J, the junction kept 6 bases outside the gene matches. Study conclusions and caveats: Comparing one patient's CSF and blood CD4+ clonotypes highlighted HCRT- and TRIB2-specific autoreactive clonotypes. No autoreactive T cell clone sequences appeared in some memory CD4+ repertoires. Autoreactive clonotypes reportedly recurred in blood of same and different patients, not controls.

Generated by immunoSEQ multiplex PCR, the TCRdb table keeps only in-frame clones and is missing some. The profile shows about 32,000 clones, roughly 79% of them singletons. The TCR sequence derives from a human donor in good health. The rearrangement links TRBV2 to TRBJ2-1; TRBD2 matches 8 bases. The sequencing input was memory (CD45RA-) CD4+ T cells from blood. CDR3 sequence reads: CASSTLAGLSYNEQFF. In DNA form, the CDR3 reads TGTGCCAGCAGTACTCTAGCGGGCCTCTCCTACAATGAGCAGTTCTTC.